A selection of T cell receptor beta chains follows, all from one sample in a study of tumor and adjacent non-tumor tissue in lung cancer. TCRdb analysed the multiplex PCR reads with MiXCR anew, one entry per CDR3 protein. The table records more than 45,000 distinct CDR3 sequences, roughly two thirds of them present only once. Sequenced: distant non-tumor lung tissue. The source of these receptors is a woman between 70 and 85 years old with non-small cell lung cancer. CDR3s include the opening cysteine and the closing phenylalanine or tryptophan. The D gene is left open where the match is weak. Where a row states a size, it is once, few, many or the class of an expanded clone; other rows omit it.

TRBD2,-,TRBJ2-5,TRBV20-1,CRGIAGGIQGTQYF,TGCAGGGGGATAGCGGGAGGGATCCAAGGGACCCAGTACTTC
-,many,TRBJ2-3,TRBV5-6,CASSLRSATDTQYF,TGTGCCAGCAGCTTGAGGAGTGCGACAGATACGCAGTATTTT
-,-,TRBJ1-2,TRBV12-3/TRBV12-4,CAISPVWDGYTF,TGTGCCATCTCCCCTGTCTGGGATGGCTACACCTTC
TRBD2,-,TRBJ2-5,TRBV20-1,CSVGLAGLGETQYF,TGCAGTGTTGGACTAGCGGGATTGGGAGAGACCCAGTACTTC
-,many,TRBJ2-2,TRBV20-1,CSASRATNTGELFF,TGCAGTGCTAGTAGGGCAACGAACACCGGGGAGCTGTTTTTT
TRBD1,once,TRBJ2-7,TRBV11-1,CASNFWDRGPYEQYF,TGTGCCAGCAACTTCTGGGACAGGGGTCCCTACGAGCAGTATTTC
-,-,TRBJ1-6,TRBV6-5,CVSRVYGALHF,TGTGTCAGCAGGGTCTATGGGGCCCTCCACTTT
-,many,TRBJ2-3,TRBV28,CASSLTRVDTQYF,TGTGCCAGCAGTTTAACTCGGGTAGATACGCAGTATTTT
-,-,TRBJ2-7,TRBV5-1,CASSLGYSFEQYF,TGCGCCAGCAGCTTGGGGTACAGTTTCGAGCAGTACTTC
TRBD1,-,TRBJ1-1,TRBV4-2,CASSQHATGGLDTETFF,TGTGCCAGCAGCCAACACGCAACAGGGGGTTTGGACACTGAAACTTTCTTT
TRBD1,many,TRBJ2-1,TRBV5-6,CASSSPGQNNEQFF,TGTGCCAGCAGCTCACCGGGACAGAACAATGAGCAGTTCTTC
TRBD2,few,TRBJ2-1,TRBV9,CASSFSSGGDNEQFF,TGTGCCAGCAGCTTCTCTAGCGGGGGGGACAATGAGCAGTTCTTC
-,-,TRBJ1-1,TRBV5-1,CASRKDGDTEGFF,TGCGCCAGCAGGAAGGACGGAGACACTGAAGGCTTCTTT
TRBD2,-,TRBJ2-3,TRBV6-5,CATMAALGTSGYTDTHYF,TGTGCCACCATGGCTGCCTTAGGGACTAGCGGATATACAGATACGCACTATTTT
-,few,TRBJ2-7,TRBV13,CASSIRVGGYEQYF,TGTGCCAGCAGCATTCGGGTGGGAGGCTACGAGCAGTACTTC
-,many,TRBJ2-2,TRBV10-1,CASSDGGPNTGELFF,TGCGCCAGCAGTGACGGGGGTCCGAACACCGGGGAGCTGTTTTTT
TRBD2,many,TRBJ2-5,TRBV20-1,CSARAGSGEVGETQYF,TGCAGTGCTAGAGCTGGTAGCGGGGAGGTTGGGGAGACCCAGTACTTC
-,-,TRBJ2-2,TRBV4-2,CASSQDWATNTDELFF,TGTGCCAGCAGCCAAGATTGGGCCACGAACACCGATGAACTGTTTTTT
-,-,TRBJ2-3,TRBV5-1,CSSSRASGTQYF,TGCTCCAGCAGTCGGGCTTCAGGTACGCAGTATTTT
-,many,TRBJ2-6,TRBV28,CASSLLEGRRSGANVLTF,TGTGCCAGCAGTCTCTTAGAGGGGCGACGCTCTGGGGCCAACGTCCTGACTTTC
TRBD1,-,TRBJ2-3,TRBV6-6,CAGSYSIPDRGSTDTQYF,TGTGCCGGCAGTTACTCCATCCCGGACAGGGGTAGTACAGATACGCAGTATTTT
TRBD1,-,TRBJ2-2,TRBV28,CASRTGQGASRRDTGELFF,TGTGCCAGCAGAACGGGACAGGGGGCTTCTAGAAGGGACACTGGGGAGCTGTTTTTT
-,-,TRBJ1-1,TRBV12-3/TRBV12-4,CASSSQTYTEAFF,TGTGCCAGTAGTTCACAGACGTACACTGAAGCTTTCTTT
TRBD1,-,TRBJ2-7,TRBV4-1,CAISQGGDRWSYEQYF,TGCGCCATCAGCCAAGGCGGGGACAGGTGGAGCTACGAGCAGTACTTC
-,-,TRBJ1-6,TRBV4-2,CASSLWDEDNSPLQF,TGTGCCAGCAGCCTATGGGACGAGGATAATTCACCTCTCCAGTTT
-,-,TRBJ2-1,TRBV20-1,CSASEVALQFF,TGCAGTGCTAGTGAGGTTGCACTGCAGTTCTTC
-,few,TRBJ1-5,TRBV20-1,CSAQADYNQPQHF,TGCAGTGCTCAGGCGGATTACAATCAGCCCCAGCATTTT
-,-,TRBJ2-7,TRBV5-5,CASNLRYGPYKQYF,TGTGCCAGCAACTTGAGGTACGGGCCTTACAAGCAGTACTTC
TRBD2,-,TRBJ2-1,TRBV29-1,CSSPGTSGDHVYNEQFF,TGCAGCTCCCCAGGGACTAGCGGGGACCACGTCTACAATGAACAGTTCTTC
-,-,TRBJ2-1,TRBV5-6,CASSSIGALGNEQLF,TGTGCCAGCAGCTCCATAGGGGCACTCGGCAATGAGCAGCTCTTC
TRBD1,-,TRBJ2-3,TRBV29-1,CSVTGETGADTQYF,TGCAGCGTTACCGGCGAGACAGGGGCAGATACGCAGTATTTT
TRBD2,medium-sized,TRBJ2-1,TRBV5-6,CASSPGLAAYNEQFF,TGTGCCAGCAGCCCAGGACTAGCGGCCTACAATGAGCAGTTCTTC
-,-,TRBJ1-1,TRBV4-1,CASNQESQIGSTEAFF,TGCGCCAGCAACCAAGAGTCACAGATTGGGAGCACTGAAGCTTTCTTT
TRBD1,-,TRBJ2-7,TRBV7-9,CASRNVPGQEAISYEQYF,TGCGCCAGCAGAAATGTGCCGGGACAGGAAGCCATTTCCTACGAGCAGTACTTC
-,-,TRBJ2-2,TRBV11-1,CASSLALGDSHTGELFF,TGTGCCAGCAGCTTAGCGCTCGGGGACTCGCACACCGGGGAGCTGTTTTTT
TRBD1,-,TRBJ1-1,TRBV29-1,CSFVNRGTNTEAFF,TGCAGTTTTGTCAACAGGGGGACGAACACTGAAGCTTTCTTT
TRBD1,few,TRBJ1-1,TRBV30,CASQRGGVRSEAFF,TGTGCCTCCCAACGAGGGGGCGTCCGCTCTGAAGCTTTCTTT
-,-,TRBJ1-2,TRBV28,CASIDWDTGYTF,TGTGCCAGCATTGACTGGGACACAGGCTACACTTTC
-,medium-sized,TRBJ1-1,TRBV11-1,CASSHRTAPNTEAFF,TGTGCCAGCAGCCATAGGACAGCGCCAAACACTGAAGCTTTCTTT
TRBD2,-,TRBJ2-5,TRBV20-1,CSVRMGLDISGTQYF,TGCAGTGTTAGGATGGGACTAGACATAAGCGGGACCCAGTACTTC
-,once,TRBJ2-2,TRBV10-2,CASQRLAGSSSGELFF,TGCGCCAGCCAGCGGTTAGCTGGGTCTTCGAGCGGGGAGCTGTTTTTT
-,-,TRBJ2-7,TRBV20-1,CSARDLMAGRGSGEQYF,TGCAGTGCTAGAGATCTTATGGCGGGAAGGGGTTCTGGCGAGCAGTACTTC
-,medium-sized,TRBJ2-1,TRBV29-1,CSVEQKNNEQFF,TGCAGCGTTGAACAGAAAAACAATGAGCAGTTCTTC
-,-,TRBJ2-1,TRBV29-1,CSVEAEAENYYNEQFF,TGCAGTGTTGAGGCTGAGGCAGAAAATTACTACAATGAGCAGTTCTTC
-,-,TRBJ2-7,TRBV20-1,CSADRLWVGRSTYEQYF,TGCAGTGCCGACCGCCTGTGGGTCGGCAGGAGCACCTACGAGCAGTACTTC
-,-,TRBJ1-1,TRBV7-9,CVSSAVGNTEAFF,TGTGTCAGCAGCGCAGTGGGAAACACTGAAGCTTTCTTT
TRBD2,-,TRBJ2-2,TRBV4-2,CAGSQELAGAADTGELLF,TGTGCCGGCAGCCAAGAGTTAGCGGGAGCCGCGGACACCGGGGAGCTGCTTTTT
-,-,TRBJ1-5,TRBV4-1,CANSQADGEGQPQHF,TGCGCCAACAGCCAGGCAGACGGGGAAGGTCAGCCCCAGCATTTT
-,many,TRBJ2-1,TRBV6-1,CASSEGFRVGMQFF,TGTGCCAGCAGTGAAGGGTTCAGGGTTGGGATGCAGTTCTTC
-,once,TRBJ2-6,TRBV6-5,CASSYSMDSGGKVLTF,TGTGCCAGCAGCTACTCGATGGACTCTGGGGGCAAGGTCCTGACTTTC
-,-,TRBJ1-1,TRBV4-1,CASRHRRENIEAFF,TGCGCCAGCAGACACCGGAGAGAGAACATTGAAGCTTTCTTT
TRBD2,-,TRBJ2-7,TRBV4-1,CARSQRVAGEVGEQYF,TGCGCCAGGAGCCAACGAGTAGCGGGAGAGGTGGGCGAGCAGTACTTC
-,many,TRBJ2-1,TRBV5-1,CASSLGLDNEQFF,TGCGCCAGCAGCTTGGGGTTGGACAATGAGCAGTTCTTC